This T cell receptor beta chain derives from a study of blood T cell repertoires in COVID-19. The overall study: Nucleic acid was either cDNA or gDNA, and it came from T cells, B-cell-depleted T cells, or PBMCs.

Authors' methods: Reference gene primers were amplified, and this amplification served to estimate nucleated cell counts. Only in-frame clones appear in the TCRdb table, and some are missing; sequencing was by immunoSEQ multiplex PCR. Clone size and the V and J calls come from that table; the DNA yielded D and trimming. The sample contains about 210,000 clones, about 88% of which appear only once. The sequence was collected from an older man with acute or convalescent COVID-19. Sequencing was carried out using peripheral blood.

The DNA for the CDR3 is TGTGCCAGCTCACCCACCAGGGGGATCACTGAAGCTTTCTTT. Protein: CASSPTRGITEAFF. The rearrangement joins TRBV18 to TRBJ1-1; TRBD1 aligns across 7 bases. With 3 bases clipped from V and 4 bases from J, the junction kept 5 bases outside the gene matches. The CDR3 sequence is 14 residues long. CDR1 and CDR2 from the germline V gene are KGHSH and LQKENI.